This TCR beta chain stems from a study of blood T cells in healthy people across ages. Turning to the study itself: Template switching captured about one barcoded beta molecule per two T cells.

Findings of the study overall: A conclusive naive versus antigen-experienced comparison was prevented by the unsorted PBMCs.

The V and J ends lost 1 base and 1 base, in that order; junction bases with no gene match: 3. The V gene's germline CDR1 is SGHTA and CDR2 FQGNSA. The CDR3 runs 19 residues. A second about 7 to 11 cycle PCR used barcoded and J-beta primers. TCRdb used MiXCR to reprocess the 5' RACE reads, holding one entry per CDR3 protein. The data contain more than 1.4 million distinct CDR3 sequences, 42% of them seen just once; the ten biggest clones take up less than 8%. Each sample provided at least 5 micrograms of extracted total RNA. Turning to this clonotype: Its antigen is not identified.

The V call is TRBV7-2, the J call TRBJ2-6; TRBD2 aligns across 14 bases. The clonotype originates from a woman aged 18-30 years in good health. Sequencing was performed on blood. This CDR3 is CASSLVGTSGRSGANVLTF. The CDR3 DNA is TGTGCCAGCAGCTTAGTGGGGACTAGCGGGAGATCTGGGGCCAACGTCCTGACTTTC. The whole variable domain, filled in from reference TRBV7-2 and TRBJ2-6, reads GAGVSQSPSNKVTEKGKDVELRCDPISGHTALYWYRQSLGQGLEFLIYFQGNSAPDKSGLPSDRFSAERTGGSVSTLTIQRTQQEDSAVYLCASSLVGTSGRSGANVLTFGAGSRLTVL.